This T cell receptor (beta chain) was captured in a study of cytomegalovirus exposure and HLA in healthy donors (dated by TCRdb to the late 2010s). A note on the overall study: An earlier analysis of roughly 630 of the donors reported 250 to 300 Gb of sequence data and approximately 110 million unique TCR beta sequences from 150 million to 200 million T cells. An earlier analysis of roughly 600 of the donors used high-throughput TCR beta sequencing to judge whether each TCR beta V gene segment behaved as functional or pseudogenic. Along with the approximately 700-subject first cohort, a separate validation cohort of around 110 different subjects was used. HLA typing covered class I and class II loci at four-digit resolution. Four to six DR-DQ haplotypes were handled as single units for association and clustering because linkage in the cohort was strong. In a later genetic analysis, genome-wide SNP genotypes for 398 of the 666 donors were used, and that subset was treated as a discovery cohort. Typing coverage varied by locus: roughly 620-640 donors for A, B, C, DRB1 and DQB1; 500 to 550 for DQA1; 600 to 610 for DPA1; approximately 490 for DPB1. The later analysis used no new phenotypic data to find candidate immune exposures, relying instead on TCR beta sequences and their occurrence across donors. Alongside the repertoire data, information on donor age, sex, ethnicity and CMV serostatus was compiled. All discovery cohort repertoires had been generated using a single sequencing platform. High-throughput TCR immunosequencing, statistical association of individual TCRs with disease status, and machine learning were combined to predict cytomegalovirus infection status. On average, roughly 200,000 unique TCR beta nucleotide sequences were sequenced per donor among 398 genotyped donors of the cohort, with around 19% of those sequences being non-productive. The T cell repertoires of 666 subjects were profiled by immunosequencing and related to cytomegalovirus serostatus. Around 320 gigabases of sequencing data and roughly 90 million unique TCR sequences were included in an early release covering 550 to 650 HLA-typed donors. The study aimed to test whether cataloging public T cell receptors could reveal signatures of past pathogen exposure. Among the roughly 370 genotyped donors, around 81% belonged to the genetic ancestry cluster associated with self-reported Caucasian donors. In a later analysis, previously published TCR beta repertoires from 670 or so donors were re-analyzed and high-resolution HLA genotyping was added so that TCR occurrence patterns could be studied.

Trimming takes 2 bases off V and 3 bases off J; junction bases not matched to a gene: 7. CDR3 length: 15 amino acids, cysteine to phenylalanine. Only CDR3 DNA remains: 45 bases, in frame from the first base. The germline V gene (reference sequence) gives CDR1 as MNHNY and CDR2 as SVGAGI. Receptor libraries were prepared by the immunoSEQ multiplex PCR assay. For the multiplex PCR, a mixture combining 60 forward primers for TCR Vbeta segments and 13 reverse primers for TCR Jbeta segments was used. The CDR3 region of rearranged TCR beta genes was amplified from genomic DNA with a multiplex PCR assay. Amplified TCR beta libraries were sequenced as 87-base-pair reads on the Illumina HiSeq System. From the authors' description of their analysis: A later analysis tallied around 80 million unique TCR beta chains across the 640 or so repertoires, and roughly 11 million of those chains were shared by two or more donors. Raw reads were error-corrected and collapsed into unique sequences by a nearest-neighbor algorithm in which closely related sequences were merged to remove PCR and sequencing errors. To assign V, D and J gene segments, CDR3 sequences were aligned to IMGT reference sequences. Each retained sequence needed at least a six-nucleotide match to both a V gene segment and a J gene segment. Rearrangements were classified as productive when the CDR3 lacked stop codons and remained in frame with V and J, and all other rearrangements were classified as non-productive. CDR3 was defined by IMGT convention, running from the second conserved V-encoded cysteine to the conserved J-encoded phenylalanine. The earlier analysis of fewer than 700 of the donors excluded sequences that lacked an unambiguous match to a single V gene segment. In an earlier analysis of almost 600 of the donors, a V segment was called functional when productive rearrangements were above 56.7%, and segregating when the standard deviation between donors exceeded 5%. To diagnose cytomegalovirus status from the catalog of TCR beta chain sequences, a statistical classification framework was built. In a later analysis, V and J genes were assigned by comparing TCR nucleotide sequences against IMGT/GENE-DB human TR gene sequences. A later analysis assigned CDR3 sequences and most-parsimonious VDJ recombination scenarios with the TCRdist pipeline. A later analysis defined each TCR beta chain by its CDR3 amino acid sequence plus V-gene family, and excluded reads lacking a unique V-gene family. As a way to deal with suspected cross-contamination and a sequencing artifact, a later analysis dropped 640 or so nucleotide sequences that were highly shared and had low generation probability. In a later analysis, a clonal expansion index was calculated for each public chain from normalized within-repertoire ranks of inferred template counts. In a later analysis, generation probabilities were computed using a VDJ recombination model fitted to out-of-frame rearrangements, and the results were checked against IGoR. In a later analysis, hypergeometric tests were used to score TCR-TCR, TCR-HLA and TCR-CMV co-occurrence, with a repertoire-size bias correction applied to TCR pairs. False discovery rates were estimated in a later analysis by permuting HLA or CMV assignments 20 times. A later analysis grouped co-occurring TCRs with DBSCAN, adding TCRdist sequence similarity when clustering within HLA-allele-positive subsets. For co-occurrence clustering, repertoires with fewer than 30,000 or more than 120,000 public chains were excluded, along with a handful of repertoires with anomalous nucleotide sharing. Held by TCRdb, this immuneACCESS table contains in-frame sequences only and omits some clones. Under half of the omission traces to an unresolved V gene where checked; the cause of the rest is unknown. V, J and clone size are those of that table, while D and trimming were read from the DNA. The table for this sample lists about 100,000 clones; around 77% of them were counted only once. In total, the top ten clones hold roughly 19% of the sample.

A note on this clone: Its antigen is not yet known. Per-base quality was not reported, and no clone a single base away is much larger than it.

The cohort consisted of 670 or so healthy bone marrow donors. At the time of sampling, all cohort members were nominally healthy, though unrecorded immune exposures were likely present. The donor tested CMV seropositive and was one of the 289 seropositive cohort members. Every donor gave a peripheral blood sample, and the peripheral blood mononuclear cells from that sample were used for TCR beta sequencing. Genomic DNA was extracted from the blood cell samples with the Qiagen DNeasy Blood Extraction Kit. The full study reports these points: The study gave a list of 150 to 200 TCR beta chains associated with cytomegalovirus. Some IMGT-functional V segments, including TRBV6-2 and TRBV6-3, could not be distinguished by the 87-base-pair reads and were therefore excluded. It was suggested by the authors that the approach could potentially be generalized to other disease states and immunological phenotypes. The earlier analysis of around 600 of the donors excluded around 17 rarely observed V segments, including chromosome 9 orphons, because counts were too low. Correlated functional status among segregating V segments might reflect linkage disequilibrium, but an unknown experimental factor could not be ruled out. A further reported finding was that TCR beta sequences accurately predicted the HLA-A and HLA-B alleles for most subjects in the first cohort. Immune exposure information for the cohort was limited to CMV serostatus. According to a later genetic analysis, donors in an Asian-associated ancestry cluster had fewer N-insertions in productive TCRs than the roughly 700-donor mean. In a later analysis, TCR association rates were found to vary across HLA loci, with the most associated TCRs seen for DRB1 alleles and the fewest for HLA-C alleles. A cluster of highly shared sequence variants was judged likely to be a technical artifact of the sequencing pipeline. Because HLA typing was missing for some donors at each locus, association tests included only the typed subset. In an earlier analysis of a few hundred of the donors, most TCR beta V segments were observed in productive rearrangements about 90% or about 30% of the time, broadly matching IMGT annotations. This cohort had only TCR beta chains sequenced, and the lack of alpha or paired-chain data limited which features could be detected. In a later analysis, some 18,000 TCR beta sequences were associated with specific HLA alleles at a false discovery rate of 0.05. While some public TCRs were present in many individuals, most TCR sequences turned up only very rarely across donors. The presence/absence analyses assumed that sequencing depth was roughly uniform across donors, and that assumption may not be true. Several of the top co-occurrence clusters appeared to be linked to parvovirus B19, influenza, CMV and Epstein-Barr virus, according to a later analysis. Assigning TCR associations to individual alleles was difficult when HLA alleles, especially DR and DQ, strongly co-occurred. V-gene and J-gene trimming of TCR beta chains was associated with a missense DCLRE1C variant in a later genetic analysis, and the association was replicated in an independent cohort. Cytomegalovirus status was reported to be diagnosed by the classifier with high specificity and sensitivity in both the original and validation cohorts. In a later analysis, most CMV-associated TCR beta chains were found to appear HLA-restricted, with HLA associations seemingly driven largely by CMV exposure. In vitro tests confirmed that a few of the cytomegalovirus-associated TCR beta chains recognize cytomegalovirus antigens. In a later analysis, HLA-associated TCR beta chains showed more clonal expansion and lower generation probabilities than non-associated chains that were equally common.

The receptor chain draws on TRBV6-6 and TRBJ2-7; 7 central bases correspond to TRBD1. This clonotype originated in an older woman in good health and CMV-seropositive. The material sequenced was PBMCs. The nucleotide sequence is given as TGTGCCAGCAGTTACGGGTCAGGGGGAAACTACGAGCAGTACTTC. The translation is CASSYGSGGNYEQYF.